The rows below give T cell receptor beta chains drawn from one sample of a study of shared clonotypes between healthy human individuals. Measured with immunoSEQ multiplex PCR; TCRdb has only the in-frame clones, and not every one. The sample has some 630,000 clones; around 96% are singletons. Sequencing used naive CD8+ T cells sorted from blood. Source of these receptors: a woman in her twenties or thirties in good health. Each CDR3 is given with its conserved first and last residue. The D gene is left open where the match is weak. A row's size may be missing; if present it is once, few, many or a size class.

D	length	V	size	J	CDR3	DNA
-	13	TRBV7-9	-	TRBJ2-3	CASSDDNGDTQYF	TGTGCCAGCAGCGACGATAACGGAGATACGCAGTATTTT
-	14	TRBV4-1	-	TRBJ1-5	CASSQYVSNQPQHF	TGCGCCAGCAGCCAATATGTCAGCAATCAGCCCCAGCATTTT
TRBD1	15	TRBV19	-	TRBJ2-7	CASSSFGGQGYEQYF	TGTGCCAGCTCCTCCTTCGGGGGACAGGGCTACGAGCAGTACTTC
TRBD2	15	TRBV4-1	once	TRBJ2-7	CASSQFGVAGSEQYF	TGCGCCAGCAGCCAGTTTGGGGTAGCGGGAAGCGAGCAGTACTTC
TRBD2	15	TRBV27	-	TRBJ2-3	CASSLSVGRKDTQYF	TGTGCCAGCAGTTTATCGGTCGGGAGGAAAGATACGCAGTATTTT
-	16	TRBV5-4	-	TRBJ2-1	CASSLGLHPYYNEQFF	TGTGCCAGCAGCTTGGGTCTTCATCCCTATTACAATGAGCAGTTCTTC
-	16	TRBV28	-	TRBJ1-5	CASSFIRGIVNQPQHF	TGTGCCAGCAGTTTTATTAGGGGGATCGTCAATCAGCCCCAGCATTTT
TRBD2	13	TRBV6-6	-	TRBJ2-7	CASSYGGGDEQYF	TGTGCCAGCAGTTACGGGGGAGGGGACGAGCAGTACTTC
-	16	TRBV28	-	TRBJ1-5	CASSFGVEDMNQPQHF	TGTGCCAGCAGTTTTGGTGTGGAGGATATGAATCAGCCCCAGCATTTT
TRBD2	17	TRBV10-3	-	TRBJ2-3	CAISEGLAGGITDTQYF	TGTGCCATCAGTGAAGGGCTAGCGGGAGGGATCACAGATACGCAGTATTTT
-	13	TRBV7-9	-	TRBJ1-4	CASSLSENEKLFF	TGTGCCAGCAGCTTATCAGAAAATGAAAAACTGTTTTTT
-	15	TRBV4-1	-	TRBJ2-7	CASSQIGGVGYEQYF	TGCGCCAGCAGCCAAATCGGCGGAGTCGGCTACGAGCAGTACTTC
TRBD1	14	TRBV9	-	TRBJ2-7	CASSVVDRGSEQYF	TGTGCCAGCAGCGTAGTGGACAGGGGATCCGAGCAGTACTTC
TRBD2	19	TRBV27	-	TRBJ2-5	CASSLRKSTSGAPQETQYF	TGTGCCAGCAGTTTACGTAAATCGACTAGCGGGGCTCCCCAAGAGACCCAGTACTTC
TRBD2	16	TRBV15	-	TRBJ2-2	CATSRDVAGGTGELFF	TGTGCCACCAGCAGAGATGTAGCGGGAGGGACCGGGGAGCTGTTTTTT
-	14	TRBV27	-	TRBJ2-7	CASSSLGRPYGQYF	TGTGCCAGCAGTTCCCTCGGCAGGCCCTACGGGCAGTACTTC
TRBD2	15	TRBV9	-	TRBJ2-7	CASSPHSGRASEQYF	TGTGCCAGCAGCCCCCATAGCGGGAGGGCCTCCGAGCAGTACTTC